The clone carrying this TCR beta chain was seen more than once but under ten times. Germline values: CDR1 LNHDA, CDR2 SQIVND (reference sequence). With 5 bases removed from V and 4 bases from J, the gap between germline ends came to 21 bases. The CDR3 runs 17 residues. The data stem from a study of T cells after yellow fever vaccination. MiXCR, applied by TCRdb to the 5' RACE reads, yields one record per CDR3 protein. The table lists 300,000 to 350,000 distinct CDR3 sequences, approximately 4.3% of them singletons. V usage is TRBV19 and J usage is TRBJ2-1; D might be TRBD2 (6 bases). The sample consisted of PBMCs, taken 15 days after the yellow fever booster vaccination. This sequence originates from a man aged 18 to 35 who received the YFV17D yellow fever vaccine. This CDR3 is CASSRLRGTGEYNEQFF. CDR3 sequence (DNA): TGTGCCAGTAGTCGTTTGCGAGGGACTGGAGAATACAATGAGCAGTTCTTC.